One sample yielded the 30 T cell receptor beta chains listed below, sequenced in a study of T-cell reconstitution after alpha-beta-depleted transplantation in children. A library of TCRbeta sequences, prepared with unique molecular identifiers, was generated. Via MiXCR, TCRdb re-called the PCR reads, giving one row per CDR3 protein. The data hold 500,000 to 650,000 distinct CDR3 sequences, with roughly 10% observed a single time. The sample here was PBMCs, mostly from graft donor cells, taken 180 days after TCRalphabeta/CD19-depleted stem cell transplant. These receptors were taken from a female patient aged 2 to 10 who had a stem cell transplant for aplastic anemia, so the T cells may come from the graft donor.

The chain joins TRBV12-3 or TRBV12-4 to TRBJ2-7, with 7 bases identical to TRBD1. The CDR3 has 13 amino acids. The junction had 8 bases not matched to a gene; V was cut back by 7 bases and J by 5 bases. In DNA form, the CDR3 reads TGTGCCAGCACCCTAGACAGGGTGCACGAGCAGTACTTC. It translates to CASTLDRVHEQYF.

This chain connects TRBV28 to TRBJ2-7, with a tentative D call TRBD1 (6 bases). CDR3 length: 16 residues. Per germline, CDR1 MDHEN and CDR2 SYDVKM. The V end was cut by 5 bases, the J end by 0 bases, with 17 bases between. Written as DNA, the CDR3 is TGTGCCAGCAGTCCACTAGGACAGAGGAGCTCCTACGAGCAGTACGTC. It yields the protein CASSPLGQRSSYEQYV.

This chain connects TRBV29-1 to TRBJ1-2; D not certain. The length of the CDR3 is 12 residues. V lost 4 bases and J 6 bases, leaving 12 bases between the germline ends. Germline CDR1 and CDR2: SQVTM and ANQGSEA. CDR3 DNA: TGCAGCGTTGTTGCGGGGTTCGATGGCTACACCTTC. Protein sequence: CSVVAGFDGYTF. Complete variable domain (other parts from reference TRBV29-1 and TRBJ1-2): SAVISQKPSRDICQRGTSLTIQCQVDSQVTMMFWYRQQPGQSLTLIATANQGSEATYESGFVIDKFPISRPNLTFSTLTVSNMSPEDSSIYLCSVVAGFDGYTFGSGTRLTVV.

This clonotype appeared a few times. V is TRBV5-1 and J is TRBJ2-7; D is unclear. With 7 bases removed from V and 1 base from J, the gap between germline ends came to 15 bases. The length of the CDR3 is 14 residues. The germline gives CDR1 SGHRS, CDR2 YFSETQ. The chain's CDR3 is CASAPYTASYEQYF. CDR3 nucleotide sequence: TGCGCCAGCGCCCCGTACACAGCATCCTACGAGCAGTACTTC.

The chain combines TRBV5-1 with TRBJ2-7; TRBD2 aligns across 8 bases. Per germline, CDR1 SGHRS and CDR2 YFSETQ. Losses at the gene ends were 0 bases for V and 3 bases for J; bases not matched to a gene: 5. The CDR3 extends over 15 amino acids. The CDR3 loop is CASSLGGLAGYEQYV. The CDR3 nucleotides read TGCGCCAGCAGCTTGGGAGGACTAGCCGGCTACGAGCAGTACGTC.

Many counts were recorded for this clonotype. The chain carries TRBV5-1 and TRBJ2-7; D call uncertain. Trimming left V 5 bases short and J 3 bases short, with 12 bases between. The V gene's germline CDR1 is SGHRS and CDR2 YFSETQ. The CDR3 has 13 residues. The CDR3 protein is CASRNGRFYEQYF. In nucleotides, the CDR3 is TGCGCCAGCAGAAATGGACGGTTCTACGAGCAGTACTTC.

This clonotype was counted at least ten times. The chain has TRBV4-3 and TRBJ2-2; D unclear. V was cut by 6 bases and J by 8 bases, with 10 bases left in between. In germline, CDR1 is LGHNA, CDR2 YSLEER. CDR3 length: 12 amino acids. The CDR3 nucleotides read TGCGCCAGCAGGAGGCCCACGGGGGAGCTGTTTTTT. This encodes CASRRPTGELFF.

This clonotype was counted many times. The chain employs TRBV28 and TRBJ2-7; no firm D call. Trimming took off 0 bases at V and 6 bases at J, with 6 bases between the two ends. CDR3 length: 12 amino acids. Germline-derived CDR1 and CDR2 are MDHEN and SYDVKM. This CDR3 reads CASSLWGTEQYF. DNA for the CDR3: TGTGCCAGCAGTTTATGGGGAACCGAGCAGTACTTC.

This clonotype was detected ten times or more. The rearrangement links TRBV15 to TRBJ2-4, with D perhaps matching TRBD1 (6 bases). Germline-derived CDR1 and CDR2 are LNHNV and YYDKDF (reference sequence). This CDR3 region has 15 residues. Trimming removed 0 bases from V and 15 bases from J, with 21 bases in between. The CDR3 nucleotides read TGTGCCACCAGCAGAGATCCGGGCAATCAGGGGCTGTTGTACTTC. This translates into CATSRDPGNQGLLYF.

This clonotype was detected a few times. The chain carries TRBV9 and TRBJ2-5; 9 bases line up with TRBD2. V lost 4 bases and J lost 5; bases outside the gene matches: 12. Germline CDR1 reads SGDLS; CDR2 reads YYNGEE. The CDR3 has 16 amino acids. CDR3 loop: CASSPSGNYVGETQYF. In DNA, the CDR3 is TGTGCCAGCAGCCCTAGCGGGAACTACGTTGGGGAGACCCAGTACTTC.

J is TRBJ2-1 and V is TRBV6-2 or TRBV6-3; TRBD1 agrees at 9 bases. CDR3 length equals 15 residues. With 6 bases clipped from V and 7 bases from J, the junction kept 10 bases outside the gene matches. Germline loops: CDR1 MNHEY, CDR2 SVGEGT. DNA for the CDR3: TGTGCCAGCAGGGTAATACAGGGGGCGCAAAATGAGCAGTTCTTC. Encoded protein: CASRVIQGAQNEQFF.

There are many counts of this clonotype. The CDR3: CASSLYRADEKLFF. CDR3 in DNA: TGTGCCAGCAGCTTATACAGGGCGGATGAAAAACTGTTTTTT. V is TRBV7-9 and J is TRBJ1-4, with D maybe TRBD1 (6 bases). This CDR3 contains 14 residues. Germline V gene data show CDR1 as SEHNR and CDR2 as FQNEAQ (reference sequence). V shed 2 bases and J shed 6 bases, with 10 bases lying between them. Full variable domain (outside the CDR3, taken from reference TRBV7-9 and TRBJ1-4): DTGVSQNPRHKITKRGQNVTFRCDPISEHNRLYWYRQTLGQGPEFLTYFQNEAQLEKSRLLSDRFSAERPKGSFSTLEIQRTEQGDSAMYLCASSLYRADEKLFFGSGTQLSVL.

This clonotype occurred many times. The J gene is TRBJ1-1, the V gene TRBV29-1; D ambiguous. The CDR3 runs 15 residues. Germline V CDR1 and CDR2: SQVTM, ANQGSEA. V was clipped by 8 bases and J by 0 bases, with 19 bases between them. The CDR3 DNA reads as TGCAGCCTCCGGCAGGCAGATATAATGAACACTGAAGCTTTCTTT. Amino acid sequence: CSLRQADIMNTEAFF.

This chain connects TRBV7-2 to TRBJ2-3; D possibly matches TRBD1 or TRBD2 (5 bases each). Germline V lookup: CDR1 SGHTA, CDR2 FQGNSA. The CDR3 length is 15 residues. Trimming shortened V by 5 bases and J by 8 bases, and 20 bases separated the two germline ends. The CDR3 coding sequence is TGTGCCAGCAGCCCCGTGGGCAGGGAGTGGGGTACGCAGTATTTT. Amino acid sequence: CASSPVGREWGTQYF.

A few counts support this clonotype. At one end, the junction sequence differs from germline, possibly due to a read error. This chain connects TRBV4-3 to TRBJ2-6; D may be TRBD1 (5 bases). This CDR3 region has 17 residues. CDR1 LGHNA and CDR2 YSLEER come from the germline V gene. The CDR3 region has the DNA TGCGCCAGCAGCCAAGATGGGTTTTACTCTGGGGCCAACGGCCTGACTTTC. Residues: CASSQDGFYSGANGLTF.

This clonotype came up a few times. This sequence joins TRBV20-1 and TRBJ1-2; TRBD1 matches 11 bases. The CDR3 contains 18 residues. The trim removed 3 bases at V and 3 bases at J, leaving 15 bases unmatched. Germline-derived CDR1 and CDR2 are DFQATT and SNEGSKA (reference sequence). The CDR3 DNA reads as TGCAGTGCTAGTGTCCCTGGGACAGGGGGATCTGAAGACTATGGCTACACCTTC. Translation: CSASVPGTGGSEDYGYTF.

This clonotype has a count of ten or more. The chain recombines TRBV7-6 with TRBJ1-6; no clear D. V was clipped by 0 bases and J by 4 bases, with 4 bases between them. The CDR3 has 14 residues. Germline values: CDR1 SGHVS, CDR2 FNYEAQ. Written as DNA, the CDR3 is TGTGCCAGCAGCTTAGCTGGGTATAATTCACCCCTCCACTTT. Its protein is CASSLAGYNSPLHF.

The chain employs TRBV28 and TRBJ1-1; the match to TRBD1 covers 11 bases. Germline CDR1 and CDR2: MDHEN and SYDVKM. The CDR3 length is 13 residues. V was clipped by 4 bases and J by 7 bases; unmatched bases: 2. Here the CDR3 DNA reads TGTGCCAGCAGTTCTGGGACAGGGGGTGAAGCTTTCTTT. Its protein product is CASSSGTGGEAFF.

This clonotype was recorded a few times. V usage is TRBV3-1 and J usage is TRBJ1-1; the D is unclear. Germline V lookup: CDR1 LGHDT, CDR2 YNNKEL (reference sequence). The CDR3 covers 14 residues. V was clipped by 5 bases and J by 1 base, with 11 bases between them. DNA for the CDR3: TGTGCCAGCAGCTACTGGCAAGCGAACACTGAAGCTTTCTTT. It is translated as CASSYWQANTEAFF.

This sequence joins TRBV5-1 and TRBJ2-4, with TRBD2 identical over 8 bases. The CDR3 runs to 15 residues. Per germline, CDR1 SGHRS and CDR2 YFSETQ. J was trimmed by 8 bases and V by 0 bases; bases with no gene match: 7. The CDR3 DNA sequence: TGCGCCAGCAGCTTGGGGCCCGGGAGGGGGGACATTCAGTACTTC. This codes for CASSLGPGRGDIQYF. Using reference TRBV5-1 and TRBJ2-4 for the parts outside the CDR3, the full variable domain is KAGVTQTPRYLIKTRGQQVTLSCSPISGHRSVSWYQQTPGQGLQFLFEYFSETQRNKGNFPGRFSGRQFSNSRSEMNVSTLELGDSALYLCASSLGPGRGDIQYFGAGTRLSVL.

As for this clonotype: A much larger clonotype is one base distant, so this may be a read error. The chain is built from TRBV12-3 or TRBV12-4 and TRBJ2-5; D might be TRBD1 (6 bases). The CDR3 runs to 14 residues. The CDR3, as DNA: TGTGCCAGCAGTTCCACCGGACAGAGAGAGACCCGGTACTTC. Protein sequence: CASSSTGQRETRYF.

This clonotype was counted only a few times. The chain is built from TRBV5-1 and TRBJ2-3; 10 bases are shared with TRBD2. The germline V gene encodes CDR1 SGHRS and CDR2 YFSETQ. The CDR3 has 17 amino acids. V gave up 3 bases and J gave up 1 base; unmatched junction bases: 8. The CDR3 DNA reads as TGCGCCAGCAGCTCGCCAGGCGGGACTAGCGGCACAGATACGCAGTATTTT. This sequence encodes CASSSPGGTSGTDTQYF. The full variable domain, rest sourced from reference TRBV5-1 and TRBJ2-3, is KAGVTQTPRYLIKTRGQQVTLSCSPISGHRSVSWYQQTPGQGLQFLFEYFSETQRNKGNFPGRFSGRQFSNSRSEMNVSTLELGDSALYLCASSSPGGTSGTDTQYFGPGTRLTVL.

This clonotype was detected a few times. The chain has TRBV28 and TRBJ1-2; 7 nucleotides agree with TRBD1. The CDR3 runs 17 residues. J lost 5 bases, V lost 3 bases, and 15 bases had no gene match. Per the germline V gene, CDR1 is MDHEN and CDR2 is SYDVKM. The CDR3 protein is CASSLSGTVGLKYGYTF. In DNA form, the CDR3 reads TGTGCCAGCAGTTTGAGCGGGACAGTCGGTCTGAAATATGGCTACACCTTC.

The chain uses TRBV9 and TRBJ1-4, with 9 bases fitting TRBD1. The trim removed 3 bases at V and 11 bases at J, leaving 8 bases unmatched. This CDR3 region has 14 residues. CDR1 SGDLS and CDR2 YYNGEE come from the germline V gene. For the CDR3, the DNA is TGTGCCAGCAGCGGACCGGACAGGGGAAACAAACTGTTTTTT. Protein sequence: CASSGPDRGNKLFF.

The chain carries TRBV27 and TRBJ1-4; weak D call: TRBD1 (5 bases). Germline V lookup: CDR1 MNHEY, CDR2 SMNVEV (reference sequence). The CDR3 covers 15 residues. V gave up 5 bases and J gave up 8 bases, with 18 bases separating them. The CDR3, as DNA: TGTGCCAGCAGTGCCCCCACGACAGTGGGGGAAAAACTGTTTTTT. Its protein product is CASSAPTTVGEKLFF.

This clonotype was picked up a small number of times. The chain carries TRBV7-9 and TRBJ1-1, with D tentatively TRBD1 (5 bases). Between the trimmed V and J ends, which lost 6 bases and 0 bases, there was a span of 26 bases. CDR1 is SEHNR and CDR2 is FQNEAQ in the germline V gene (reference sequence). The CDR3 covers 19 residues. This CDR3 reads CASRFRVRDKGYMNTEAFF. DNA for the CDR3: TGTGCCAGCAGATTCAGGGTTCGGGATAAGGGCTACATGAACACTGAAGCTTTCTTT. Supplemented by reference TRBV7-9 and TRBJ1-1, the full variable domain reads DTGVSQNPRHKITKRGQNVTFRCDPISEHNRLYWYRQTLGQGPEFLTYFQNEAQLEKSRLLSDRFSAERPKGSFSTLEIQRTEQGDSAMYLCASRFRVRDKGYMNTEAFFGQGTRLTVV.

The table lists this clonotype with a few counts. The rearrangement joins TRBV5-7 to TRBJ2-7, with TRBD2 identical over 13 bases. TRBV5-7 is flagged as an ORF with uncertain function. The CDR3 has 17 amino acids. V was pared by 3 bases and J by 2 bases, with 8 bases of the junction left unmatched. CDR3 sequence reads: CASSSAGTSGTTYEQYV. CDR3 sequence (DNA): TGTGCCAGCAGCTCCGCCGGGACTAGCGGGACCACCTACGAGCAGTACGTC.

This clonotype was picked up a small number of times. This chain joins TRBV6-2 or TRBV6-3 and TRBJ2-1; 10 positions match TRBD1. Germline CDR1 and CDR2: MNHEY and SVGEGT. This CDR3 is 11 amino acids long. V shed 4 bases and J 15 bases; nucleotides not matched to a gene: 3. The CDR3 sequence: CASSFGQGGFF. CDR3 DNA sequence: TGTGCCAGCAGTTTCGGACAGGGGGGGTTCTTC.

This clonotype occurred a few times. The gene calls are TRBV28 and TRBJ2-7; 7 positions match TRBD2. The CDR3 sequence is 19 residues long. The ends lost 5 bases at V and 0 bases at J; junction bases unmatched: 19. Germline CDR1 and CDR2: MDHEN and SYDVKM. The CDR3 loop reads CASSLPPVEAGTSSYEQYF. In DNA form, the CDR3 reads TGTGCCAGCAGTCTCCCCCCCGTAGAAGCGGGAACGAGCTCCTACGAGCAGTACTTC.

The J gene is TRBJ2-7, the V gene TRBV6-5; no reliable D call. This CDR3 contains 16 residues. The germline V gene has CDR1 MNHEY and CDR2 SVGAGI. V lost 0 bases to trimming and J lost 0 bases, with 12 bases between them. The DNA of the CDR3 is TGTGCCAGCAGTTACTCTGGTATCGGCCGCTCCTACGAGCAGTACTTC. Translating it yields CASSYSGIGRSYEQYF.